These 24 T cell receptor beta chains were sequenced from one sample in a study of T cells in localized non-small cell lung cancer. Sequenced by immunoSEQ multiplex PCR; TCRdb stores in-frame clones only, minus some. The sample lists 15,000 to 20,000 clones; around 89% were seen once. The starting material was peripheral blood, obtained before any cancer treatment. These receptors came from a male donor aged 60 or over with stage II squamous cell lung carcinoma.

This clone was seen a handful of times. This chain joins TRBV4-2 and TRBJ2-7; 9 nucleotides align to TRBD2. CDR1 LGHNA and CDR2 YNFKEQ come from the germline V gene. With 0 bases clipped from V and 4 bases from J, the junction kept 4 bases outside the gene matches. This CDR3 comprises 15 residues. CDR3 protein: CASSQESGLAYEQYF. Written as DNA, the CDR3 is TGTGCCAGCAGCCAAGAATCGGGACTAGCTTACGAGCAGTACTTC.

The CDR3 region is CASSLGGMSGTDTQYF. CDR3 bases: TGCGCCAGCAGCCTCGGTGGGATGTCTGGCACAGATACGCAGTATTTT. The rearrangement uses TRBV5-1 and TRBJ2-3; D is unclear. CDR1 is SGHRS and CDR2 is YFSETQ in the germline V gene. The CDR3 sequence is 16 residues long. V dropped 4 bases and J dropped 1 base, with 16 bases sitting between them.

This rearrangement joins TRBV5-6 to TRBJ2-7, with D tentatively TRBD1 (6 bases). The length of the CDR3 is 17 residues. The germline V and J ends were trimmed by 1 base and 4 bases, with 21 bases remaining between them. Germline-derived CDR1 and CDR2 are SGHDT and YYEEEE. The CDR3 DNA reads TGTGCCAGCAGCTTGAAAACCGGGACAAAGGGTTCGTACGAGCAGTACTTC. This gives the protein CASSLKTGTKGSYEQYF.

Only one count was recorded for this clone. This chain connects TRBV15 to TRBJ2-1; TRBD2 matches at 13 bases. CDR1 and CDR2 from the germline V gene are LNHNV and YYDKDF (reference sequence). V was pared by 5 bases and J by 6 bases, with 4 bases of the junction left unmatched. The CDR3 sequence is 15 residues long. The CDR3 region is CATSEGLAGVNEQFF. The CDR3 nucleotides are TGTGCCACCAGCGAAGGACTAGCGGGAGTCAATGAGCAGTTCTTC. The full variable domain, in which reference TRBV15 and TRBJ2-1 provide the parts outside the CDR3, is DAMVIQNPRYQVTQFGKPVTLSCSQTLNHNVMYWYQQKSSQAPKLLFHYYDKDFNNEADTPDNFQSRRPNTSFCFLDIRSPGLGDTAMYLCATSEGLAGVNEQFFGPGTRLTVL.

V is TRBV7-9 and J is TRBJ2-3; 14 bases fit TRBD2. This CDR3 region has 17 residues. The V gene's germline CDR1 is SEHNR and CDR2 FQNEAQ (reference sequence). V was clipped by 7 bases and J by 3 bases; unmatched bases: 9. The CDR3 is CASISSGTSGRTDTQYF. The CDR3 nucleotides read TGTGCCAGCATTTCTTCCGGGACTAGCGGGAGAACAGATACGCAGTATTTT.

The CDR3 loop reads CASSPRTGGSGNTIYF. The CDR3, as DNA: TGTGCCAGCAGCCCTAGGACAGGGGGTAGTGGAAACACCATATATTTT. The rearrangement links TRBV7-6 to TRBJ1-3, with 10 bases aligning to TRBD1. There are 16 residues in the CDR3. V dropped 5 bases and J dropped 3; count of bases not matched to a gene: 7. Germline V CDR1 and CDR2: SGHVS, FNYEAQ.

This chain connects TRBV5-8 to TRBJ1-1; no reliable D call. There are 15 residues in the CDR3. Between the trimmed V and J ends, which lost 4 bases and 0 bases, there was a span of 13 bases. CDR1 SGHTS and CDR2 YDEGEE come from the germline V gene. CDR3 loop: CASSLYKYMNTEAFF. DNA of the CDR3: TGTGCCAGCAGCCTTTATAAATACATGAACACTGAAGCTTTCTTT.

V usage is TRBV10-3 and J usage is TRBJ1-2, with TRBD1 matching 10 bases. Trimming took 0 bases from V and 13 from J; bases not matched to a gene: 8. Germline CDR1 ENHRY, CDR2 SYGVKD. The CDR3 extends over 14 amino acids. In DNA, the CDR3 is TGTGCCATCAGTGAGTCGGGACAGGGGAACGGGGTCACCTTC. This codes for CAISESGQGNGVTF.

The chain uses TRBV19 and TRBJ2-4; possibly TRBD2 for D (6 bases). Germline lookup yields CDR1 LNHDA and CDR2 SQIVND (reference sequence). This CDR3 comprises 16 residues. With 3 bases removed from V and 4 bases from J, the gap between germline ends came to 16 bases. Here the CDR3 reads CASSIVTGVLKNIQYF. The CDR3 region has the DNA TGTGCCAGTAGTATTGTAACGGGAGTCTTGAAAAACATTCAGTACTTC.

This chain connects TRBV28 to TRBJ2-7, with D possibly being TRBD2 (5 bases). Germline-derived CDR1 and CDR2 are MDHEN and SYDVKM. V was pared by 5 bases and J by 9 bases, with 23 bases between. This CDR3 has 15 residues. The CDR3 DNA reads TGTGCCAGCAGTACCGGGCCGGGAAGGAGGATTGGGCAGTACTTC. The encoded protein is CASSTGPGRRIGQYF.

The chain recombines TRBV7-2 with TRBJ2-7; D possibly matches TRBD1 or TRBD2 (5 bases each). Trimming stripped 0 bases from V and 8 bases from J, with 8 bases between. This CDR3 has 12 residues. Per germline, CDR1 SGHTA and CDR2 FQGNSA. The CDR3 loop is CASSLAGTQQYF. In DNA, the CDR3 is TGTGCCAGCAGCTTAGCGGGGACCCAGCAGTACTTC.

The chain carries TRBV19 and TRBJ2-7; 9 positions agree with TRBD2. Germline V gives CDR1 LNHDA, CDR2 SQIVND (reference sequence). With V trimmed by 4 bases and J by 7 bases, 5 bases remained unmatched. The CDR3 is 13 residues long. CDR3 coding DNA: TGTGCCAGTAGTAATAGCGGGAGTTGGGAGCAGTACTTC. Amino acid sequence: CASSNSGSWEQYF. The entire variable domain, with the rest obtained from reference TRBV19 and TRBJ2-7, is as follows: DGGITQSPKYLFRKEGQNVTLSCEQNLNHDAMYWYRQDPGQGLRLIYYSQIVNDFQKGDIAEGYSVSREKKESFPLTVTSAQKNPTAFYLCASSNSGSWEQYFGPGTRLTVT.

This chain uses TRBV5-4 with TRBJ2-7; possibly TRBD1 or TRBD2 for D (6 bases each). Deletions cut 3 bases from V and 6 bases from J, with 22 bases between. Germline assignment: CDR1 SGHNT and CDR2 YYREEE (reference sequence). This CDR3 has 16 residues. In nucleotides, the CDR3 is TGTGCCAGCAGCTACGACAACCCCTGGGGGGCGGGCGAGCAGTACTTC. This sequence encodes CASSYDNPWGAGEQYF.

The rearrangement links TRBV20-1 to TRBJ2-5, with D possibly called TRBD1 or TRBD2 (6 bases each). Trimming took 4 bases from V and 6 from J, leaving 9 bases between them. Germline-derived CDR1 and CDR2 are DFQATT and SNEGSKA (reference sequence). This CDR3 has 11 residues. CDR3 sequence (DNA): TGCAGTGCTATCGGGGGCCAGACCCAGTACTTC. This encodes CSAIGGQTQYF.

The V call is TRBV19, the J call TRBJ2-3; D uncertain. V lost 11 bases to trimming and J lost 3 bases, with 9 bases between them. Germline loops: CDR1 LNHDA, CDR2 SQIVND (reference sequence). This CDR3 is 11 amino acids long. The CDR3 sequence: CAGILTDTQYF. The CDR3 nucleotides read TGTGCCGGTATATTAACAGATACGCAGTATTTT.

The V gene is TRBV10-3, the J gene TRBJ1-6; D perhaps matches TRBD1 (5 bases). Germline loops: CDR1 ENHRY, CDR2 SYGVKD. V lost 6 bases to trimming and J lost 10 bases, with 16 bases between them. CDR3 length: 14 amino acids. The CDR3 loop reads CAISLLKGESPLHF. The CDR3 DNA is TGTGCCATCAGCCTCTTAAAAGGGGAATCACCCCTCCACTTT.

The chain recombines TRBV7-8 with TRBJ2-1, with 11 nucleotides matching TRBD1. The CDR3 covers 17 residues. Germline lookup yields CDR1 SGHVS and CDR2 FQNEAQ. With 4 bases clipped from V and 7 bases from J, the junction kept 12 bases outside the gene matches. Here the CDR3 DNA reads TGTGCCAGCAGCTGGGGCCCCCGGGACAGGGGGATGAATGAGCAGTTCTTC. The encoded protein is CASSWGPRDRGMNEQFF.

The CDR3 is CASRTGAEQYF. In nucleotides, the CDR3 is TGTGCCTCTCGGACAGGGGCCGAGCAGTACTTC. This rearrangement joins TRBV10-3 to TRBJ2-7; TRBD1 agrees at 9 bases. V lost 11 bases and J lost 6; bases outside the gene matches: 5. CDR1 is ENHRY, CDR2 SYGVKD, per germline. The CDR3 length is 11 residues.

This chain connects TRBV18 to TRBJ2-2; D may be TRBD1 or TRBD2 (5 bases each). Germline CDR1 reads KGHSH; CDR2 reads LQKENI. V shed 6 bases and J shed 2 bases, with 19 bases lying between them. This CDR3 has 17 residues. The CDR3 DNA is TGTGCCAGCTCTCCCAGAGGGGCTACCAATAACACCGGGGAGCTGTTTTTT. It translates to CASSPRGATNNTGELFF.

V gene TRBV28 combines with J gene TRBJ2-4; perhaps TRBD1 as D (5 bases). The V gene's germline CDR1 is MDHEN and CDR2 SYDVKM. The CDR3 spans 16 residues. Between the trimmed V and J ends, which lost 3 bases and 5 bases, there was a span of 17 bases. The DNA for the CDR3 is TGTGCCAGCAGTTTTATAGGGCAGGGCGCCCAAAACATTCAGTACTTC. Amino acid sequence: CASSFIGQGAQNIQYF. The full variable domain, rest sourced from reference TRBV28 and TRBJ2-4, is DVKVTQSSRYLVKRTGEKVFLECVQDMDHENMFWYRQDPGLGLRLIYFSYDVKMKEKGDIPEGYSVSREKKERFSLILESASTNQTSMYLCASSFIGQGAQNIQYFGAGTRLSVL.

The gene calls are TRBV15 and TRBJ2-2; 15 nucleotides match TRBD2. V was pared by 6 bases and J by 4 bases, with 3 bases of the junction left unmatched. The CDR3 length is 16 residues. Germline V gives CDR1 LNHNV, CDR2 YYDKDF (reference sequence). The CDR3: CATRRGLAGGTGELFF. The CDR3 bases are TGTGCCACCAGGAGGGGACTAGCGGGGGGCACCGGGGAGCTGTTTTTT.

This chain connects TRBV4-2 to TRBJ2-4; tentative D call: TRBD2 (6 bases). This CDR3 is built from 17 residues. The germline V and J ends were trimmed by 0 bases and 1 base, with 13 bases remaining between them. Germline V gives CDR1 LGHNA, CDR2 YNFKEQ. Written as DNA, the CDR3 is TGTGCCAGCAGCCAAGAGGGGGGTATATGGGCCAAAAACATTCAGTACTTC. Its protein is CASSQEGGIWAKNIQYF.

This chain uses TRBV19 with TRBJ2-1, with 8 bases matching TRBD2. V shed 1 base, J shed 8 bases, and the junction held 4 bases outside the gene matches. Germline CDR1 reads LNHDA; CDR2 reads SQIVND (reference sequence). This CDR3 contains 14 residues. The CDR3 sequence is CASSIAGRAHEQFF. Here the CDR3 DNA reads TGTGCCAGTAGTATAGCCGGGAGGGCCCATGAGCAGTTCTTC.

This clone turned up a few times. The V gene is TRBV4-2, the J gene TRBJ1-2; the match to TRBD1 covers 7 bases. J was trimmed by 7 bases and V by 0 bases; bases with no gene match: 8. This CDR3 is 15 amino acids long. Germline lookup yields CDR1 LGHNA and CDR2 YNFKEQ. The CDR3 DNA follows: TGTGCCAGCAGCCAAGACTACAGGGGCGGGTTTGGCTACACCTTC. Amino acid sequence: CASSQDYRGGFGYTF.